These T cell receptor beta chains were read from a single sample in a study of blood T cell repertoires in COVID-19. The method was immunoSEQ multiplex PCR; TCRdb's version includes in-frame clones alone and lacks a portion of them. The repertoire holds approximately 300,000 clones, with about 92% as singletons. The sample taken for sequencing was PBMCs or T cells enriched from blood (not recorded which). These receptors all come from a young woman who had recovered from COVID-19. Each CDR3 is given with its conserved first and last residue. Each record gives: J gene, V gene, D gene, CDR3 protein. D genes are given only for firm matches.

>TRBJ1-5|TRBV7-9|NA
CASSRTGQPQHF
>TRBJ2-3|TRBV19|NA
CASSESTQSAQYF
>TRBJ2-2|TRBV3-1/TRBV3-2|NA
CASSQVYFWDSNPNTGELFF
>TRBJ2-7|TRBV4-2|NA
CASSQVSRGIEQYF
>TRBJ1-2|TRBV11-2|TRBD1
CASSHYRGVGYTF
>TRBJ2-7|TRBV18|NA
CASSPGQTNSYEQYF
>TRBJ2-4|TRBV5-5|NA
CASSLLQRKNIQYF
>TRBJ1-2|TRBV28|TRBD1
CASSLGDRINYGYTF
>TRBJ2-5|TRBV2|TRBD2
CASSGRTSLETQYF
>TRBJ2-7|TRBV4-2|TRBD1
CASAQDGTDSYEQYF
>TRBJ2-7|TRBV27|TRBD2
CASSYGGSSYEQYF
>TRBJ2-7|TRBV27|NA
CATRQYYEQYF
>TRBJ1-2|TRBV28|TRBD1
CASRSPGQGSNGYTF
>TRBJ2-1|TRBV19|TRBD2
CASTGTSGRNEQFF
>TRBJ2-7|TRBV10-3|NA
CAIKRDESSYEQYF
>TRBJ2-7|TRBV5-1|NA
CASSLVGGPSYEQYF
>TRBJ1-1|TRBV10-3|TRBD1
CAISERQGGDTEAFF
>TRBJ2-2|TRBV5-3|NA
CARSLGVTGSGGELFF
>TRBJ1-2|TRBV11-2|NA
CASSRRGLGYTF
>TRBJ2-2|TRBV7-9|NA
CASSLGQGSNTGELFF
>TRBJ2-3|TRBV6-2/TRBV6-3|NA
CASSYTYRADTQYF
>TRBJ2-7|TRBV3-1/TRBV3-2|NA
CASSQSAGLPSYEQYF
>TRBJ1-1|TRBV27|NA
CASTFSPGAEAFF
>TRBJ1-2|TRBV28|NA
CASSETASRVGYTF